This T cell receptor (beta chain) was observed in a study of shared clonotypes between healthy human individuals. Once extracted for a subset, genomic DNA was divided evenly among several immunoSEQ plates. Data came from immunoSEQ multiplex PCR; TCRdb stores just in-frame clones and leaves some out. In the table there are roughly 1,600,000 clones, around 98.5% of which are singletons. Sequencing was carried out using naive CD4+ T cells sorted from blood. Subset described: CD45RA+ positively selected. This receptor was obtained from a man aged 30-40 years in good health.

CDR3 loop: CASSQEWGFTYEQYF. For the CDR3, the DNA is TGTGCCAGCAGCCAAGAGTGGGGTTTTACCTACGAGCAGTACTTC. V gene TRBV14 combines with J gene TRBJ2-7; D gene unclear. Germline CDR1 reads SGHDN; CDR2 reads FVKESK. V shed 0 bases and J shed 2 bases, with 11 bases lying between them. This CDR3 spans 15 amino acids.